The 23 T cell receptor beta chains below were found in one sample sequenced in a study of tumor-infiltrating lymphocytes in primary liver carcinoma. Bulk tissue was left unsorted, and RNA and DNA were co-extracted from about 21-30 mg of it. Production of TCR beta cDNA used around 0.45 ug total RNA together with a constant-region primer. ARM-PCR, slightly modified, supplied the TCR beta libraries through three nested multiplex PCR rounds. TRBV1-TRBV30 forward primers paired with a C-beta reverse primer were used in the first two PCR rounds, which ran approximately 10 cycles each. Each CDR3 protein gets one entry after TCRdb re-called the multiplex PCR reads with MiXCR. The data contain 55,000 to 65,000 distinct CDR3 sequences, about three quarters of them singletons. The sequenced sample consisted of liver tumor tissue from sampling region 2. Stated subset: tumor region T2, inferior pole. Source of these receptors: a man in his forties with primary liver carcinoma and hepatitis B virus infection.

As for this clonotype: This could be a read error, since a much larger clone is one nucleotide away. The chain couples TRBV5-1 to TRBJ2-5, with TRBD2 identical over 7 bases. The CDR3 length is 16 residues. Per germline, CDR1 SGHRS and CDR2 YFSETQ. CDR3 DNA: TGCGCCAGCAGCTTGGAGGCTAGCGGTCTTCAAGAGACCCATTACTTC. Translating it yields CASSLEASGLQETHYF.

V gene TRBV29-1 combines with J gene TRBJ2-5; 10 bases agree with TRBD1. V dropped 3 bases and J dropped 4; count of bases not matched to a gene: 8. Germline assignment: CDR1 SQVTM and CDR2 ANQGSEA. The CDR3 is made up of 15 amino acids. The CDR3 spells CSVDRDRGRVETQYF. The CDR3 DNA is TGCAGCGTTGACAGGGACAGGGGTAGGGTAGAGACCCAGTACTTC.

A remark on this clonotype: This may be a read error: a much more frequent sequence differs by one nucleotide. The chain has TRBV11-1 and TRBJ2-4; 13 bases are a match to TRBD2. This CDR3 region has 17 residues. Germline assignment: CDR1 SGHAT and CDR2 FQDESV (reference sequence). The CDR3 reads CASSFPGTSGTRNIKYF. In nucleotides, the CDR3 is TGTGCCAGTAGCTTTCCCGGGACTAGCGGGACCAGAAACATTAAGTACTTC.

At least ten counts were recorded for this clonotype. The rearrangement joins TRBV28 to TRBJ2-1; 7 bases map to TRBD2. Germline V gene data show CDR1 as MDHEN and CDR2 as SYDVKM. V was clipped by 7 bases and J by 8 bases; unmatched bases: 11. The CDR3 runs to 14 residues. The chain's CDR3 is CASKGRREVDEQFF. The DNA for the CDR3 is TGTGCCAGCAAGGGGCGACGGGAGGTCGATGAGCAGTTCTTC.

This clonotype showed up just once. This CDR3 fails to terminate in the conserved phenylalanine or tryptophan, so it likely reflects a read error. The chain uses TRBV6-2 or TRBV6-3 and TRBJ2-1; 7 bases line up with TRBD2. Germline assignment: CDR1 MNHEY and CDR2 SVGEGT. The CDR3 is 16 residues long. This chain's CDR3 is CASNPWGSGKVNEQFL. CDR3 sequence (DNA): TGTGCTAGCAATCCCTGGGGGAGCGGGAAGGTCAATGAGCAGTTCCTC.

By share of the sample, this clonotype is medium-sized. This chain uses TRBV4-1 with TRBJ2-3, with TRBD1 as a possible D gene (6 bases). CDR1 is MGHRA, CDR2 YSYEKL, per germline. Trimming removed 1 base from V and 6 bases from J, with 11 bases in between. CDR3 length: 14 residues. The chain's CDR3 is CASSQVTRGDTQYF. Written as DNA, the CDR3 is TGCGCCAGCAGCCAAGTCACAAGGGGGGATACGCAGTATTTT.

In regard to this clonotype: A junction end diverges from the germline sequence, so it may reflect a read error. V and J are TRBV7-8 and TRBJ2-3; tentative D call: TRBD2 (6 bases). CDR3 size: 13 residues. From germline, CDR1 is SGHVS and CDR2 FQNEAQ. Here the CDR3 reads CPSWGVDKDTQYF. The CDR3 coding sequence is TGTCCCAGCTGGGGGGTAGACAAGGATACGCAGTATTTT.

Concerning this clonotype itself: The CDR3 end shows no conserved phenylalanine or tryptophan, and so a read error is likely. This sequence joins TRBV4-1 and TRBJ2-3, with D unclear. CDR3 length: 13 residues. V was cut by 0 bases and J by 4 bases, with 5 bases left in between. Germline values: CDR1 MGHRA, CDR2 YSYEKL. The CDR3 loop is CASSQDGADTQYY. The CDR3 DNA is TGCGCCAGCAGCCAAGATGGGGCAGATACGCAGTATTAT.

Remarks on this clonotype: A much larger clonotype is one base distant, so this may be a read error. This chain connects TRBV5-1 to TRBJ2-3; no clear D. CDR1 is SGHRS and CDR2 is YFSETQ in the germline V gene. The CDR3 extends over 15 amino acids. Trimming cost V 4 bases and J 2 bases, with 14 bases left between them. The CDR3 DNA follows: TGCGCCAGCAGCCTTCAGCAACCTAACACAGATACGCAGTATTTT. This encodes CASSLQQPNTDTQYF. Combining the CDR3 with reference TRBV5-1 and TRBJ2-3 gives the whole variable domain KAGVTQTPRYLIKTRGQQVTLSCSPISGHRSVSWYQQTPGQGLQFLFEYFSETQRNKGNFPGRFSGRQFSNSRSEMNVSTLELGDSALYLCASSLQQPNTDTQYFGPGTRLTVL.

This clonotype was picked up one time. A read error may explain this, as a much larger clone is one base away. This chain connects TRBV7-6 to TRBJ2-7; D call uncertain. Germline-derived CDR1 and CDR2 are SGHVS and FNYEAQ. The length of the CDR3 is 16 residues. Trimming shortened V by 0 bases and J by 7 bases, and 19 bases separated the two germline ends. The CDR3 nucleotides read TGTGCCAGCAGCTTAGCTACCCACGATCTCCGTACGGAGCAGTACTTC. Translated, it gives CASSLATHDLRTEQYF.

Comments on this clonotype: The junction does not match germline at one end; this may be a read error. V is TRBV29-1 and J is TRBJ2-7, with 9 bases that match TRBD2. The CDR3 is 12 residues long. Germline assignment: CDR1 SQVTM and CDR2 ANQGSEA. The CDR3 DNA sequence: TGCAACGTTTGGACTAGCGCGAACGAGCAGTACTTC. Translated, it gives CNVWTSANEQYF.

This clonotype turned up a few times. V usage is TRBV5-4 and J usage is TRBJ1-1; the D is unclear. V dropped 4 bases and J dropped 5 bases, with 12 bases sitting between them. CDR1 SGHNT and CDR2 YYREEE come from the germline V gene (reference sequence). The CDR3 totals 13 residues. In nucleotides, the CDR3 is TGTGCCAGCAGCCCCGGTGGATCGACTGAAGCTTTCTTT. Encoded protein: CASSPGGSTEAFF.

This clonotype was detected only a few times. The conserved final phenylalanine or tryptophan is absent from the CDR3, which likely points to a read error. The chain has TRBV12-3 or TRBV12-4 and TRBJ2-7; 9 bases align to TRBD1. The CDR3 runs 15 residues. J gave up 2 bases and V 6 bases, and 8 bases lay outside the gene matches. For the CDR3, the DNA is TGTGCCAGCAGCCGAGTGACAGGGGGACCCTACGAGCAGTACTTG. This gives the protein CASSRVTGGPYEQYL.

Notes on this clonotype: Without the conserved terminal phenylalanine or tryptophan, this CDR3 likely stems from a read error. Because the CDR3's place on the DNA is in doubt, the DNA is left out and the CDR3 is given as listed by TCRdb. The chain employs TRBV11-2 and TRBJ2-1; the D call of TRBD2 is as the table states it, not checked on the DNA. In germline, CDR1 is SGHAT, CDR2 FQNNGV. The length of the CDR3 is 13 amino acids, counting both ends. The CDR3 spells CANSRELGNEQFL.

This clonotype was detected only a few times. A clone one base away is much larger, so this may be a read error. The chain is built from TRBV5-8 and TRBJ1-5; maybe TRBD1 (5 bases). The CDR3 has 15 residues. Germline V gives CDR1 SGHTS, CDR2 YDEGEE. The CDR3 protein is CAGSSLRGGNQPQHF. In DNA, the CDR3 is TGTGCCGGCAGCTCCCTTCGAGGGGGCAATCAGCCCCAGCATTTT.

The J gene is TRBJ2-7, the V gene TRBV11-2; the D gene is possibly TRBD2 (5 bases). This CDR3 region has 16 residues. The V gene lost 1 base and the J gene lost 0 bases, with 13 bases spanning the gap. Germline V CDR1 and CDR2: SGHAT, FQNNGV. CDR3 nucleotide sequence: TGTGCCAGCAGCTTAGGGAGGAACTACCCCTCCTACGAGCAGTACTTC. Its protein product is CASSLGRNYPSYEQYF. Using reference TRBV11-2 and TRBJ2-7 for the parts outside the CDR3, the full variable domain is EAGVAQSPRYKIIEKRQSVAFWCNPISGHATLYWYQQILGQGPKLLIQFQNNGVVDDSQLPKDRFSAERLKGVDSTLKIQPAKLEDSAVYLCASSLGRNYPSYEQYFGPGTRLTVT.

Concerning this clonotype: Being one base from a much bigger clone, this may be a read error. V gene TRBV5-8 combines with J gene TRBJ2-7; D not resolved. CDR3 length equals 14 residues. From germline, CDR1 is SGHTS and CDR2 YDEGEE. CDR3 loop: CSSSLDRNSYEQYF. DNA for the CDR3: TGTTCCAGCAGCTTGGATCGAAACTCCTACGAGCAGTACTTC.

In DNA, the CDR3 is TGTGCCAGCAGTTACTCGACTAGCGCCTACGAGCAGTACTTC. This codes for CASSYSTSAYEQYF. The chain has TRBV6-2 or TRBV6-3 and TRBJ2-7, with 8 positions matching TRBD2. Germline V gene lookup returns CDR1 MNHEY and CDR2 SVGEGT. CDR3 length: 14 amino acids. Trimming cost V 0 bases and J 2 bases; bases outside gene matches: 0.

On this clonotype itself: A much more abundant neighbour one base away suggests this may be a read error. The chain employs TRBV5-1 and TRBJ2-1; no reliable D call. Trimming stripped 1 base from V and 6 bases from J, with 11 bases between. CDR3 size: 14 residues. Germline CDR1 and CDR2: SGHRS and YFSETQ. The DNA for the CDR3 is TGCGCCAGCAGCTTGAAACTCCAACCCAATGAGCAGTTCTTC. Translating it yields CASSLKLQPNEQFF.

In the case of this clonotype: A single base separates this from a much larger clone, so it may be a read error. CDR3 in DNA: TGTGCCAGCAGTCTCGGGACTAACGGTGTCACAGATACGCAGTATTTT. Amino acid sequence: CASSLGTNGVTDTQYF. The chain carries TRBV28 and TRBJ2-3, with 7 bases that match TRBD2. Trimming at V came to 5 bases and at J to 2 bases, leaving 10 bases not matched to a gene. The CDR3 runs 16 residues. Looked up from germline, CDR1 is MDHEN and CDR2 is SYDVKM.

As concerns this clonotype: At one of its ends the junction is not consistent with the germline gene, which may arise from a read error. The rearrangement uses TRBV6-6 and TRBJ1-2; D is undetermined. Germline V gene data show CDR1 as MNHNY and CDR2 as SVGAGI (reference sequence). The CDR3 loop spans 16 amino acids. The CDR3 region has the DNA TGTGCCAGCATTTACTCGGCGGAAACGGAGTGCGTTGGCTACACCTTC. It codes for CASIYSAETECVGYTF.

Notes on this clonotype: This may come from a read error, since a much larger clone is one base off. The chain links TRBV7-8 to TRBJ2-5; the match to TRBD2 covers 7 bases. CDR1 SGHVS and CDR2 FQNEAQ come from the germline V gene. V shed 5 bases, J shed 5 bases, and the junction held 8 bases outside the gene matches. The CDR3 runs 14 residues. This CDR3 reads CASSRDGGIETQYF. The CDR3 DNA reads as TGTGCCAGCAGCAGGGACGGGGGGATTGAGACCCAGTACTTC.

With respect to this clonotype: Just one base apart from a much larger clone, this may be a read error. Since no conserved phenylalanine or tryptophan closes the CDR3, a read error is the likely cause. V gene TRBV28 combines with J gene TRBJ1-6, with D hard to call. The germline V gene has CDR1 MDHEN and CDR2 SYDVKM. V was clipped by 6 bases and J by 5 bases, with 14 bases between them. The CDR3 sequence is 15 residues long. For the CDR3, the DNA is TGTGCCAGCAGCCACGGGCCTCCCAATAATTCACCCCTCCACTCT. It specifies CASSHGPPNNSPLHS.